Following are 26 T cell receptor beta chains from one sample sequenced in a study of CD8 T cells in Susac syndrome. It was with random hexamers that roughly 0.5 to 1 ug RNA was reverse transcribed. Each CDR3 protein is one row after TCRdb ran MiXCR on the immunoSEQ multiplex PCR reads. Here the sample spans about 240,000 distinct CDR3 sequences, 95% to 97% being singletons. The sample taken for sequencing was CD4+ T cells from PBMCs. These receptors came from a human donor with Susac syndrome.

This clonotype was observed a single time. The chain employs TRBV27 and TRBJ2-1, with D perhaps TRBD1 (6 bases). Germline V lookup: CDR1 MNHEY, CDR2 SMNVEV (reference sequence). CDR3 length: 15 amino acids. With 5 bases removed from V and 2 bases from J, the gap between germline ends came to 13 bases. The CDR3 nucleotides are TGTGCCAGCAGTGACAGGCGAAGTCCCTACAATGAGCAGTTCTTC. It encodes CASSDRRSPYNEQFF.

V usage is TRBV20-1 and J usage is TRBJ2-1; 7 positions agree with TRBD2. The CDR3 extends over 15 amino acids. V was pared by 1 base and J by 9 bases, with 12 bases of the junction left unmatched. CDR1 is DFQATT and CDR2 is SNEGSKA in the germline V gene (reference sequence). CDR3 bases: TGCAGTGCTAGAGTAATACGGGAGGATAGGATTGAGCAGTTCTTC. This codes for CSARVIREDRIEQFF.

The chain recombines TRBV18 with TRBJ2-1; 11 positions match TRBD2. The V segment lost 2 bases and the J segment 2 bases; nucleotides outside the gene matches: 5. CDR1 is KGHSH and CDR2 is LQKENI in the germline V gene. The CDR3 sequence is 17 residues long. CDR3 nucleotides: TGTGCCAGCTCACCAGTACTAGCGGGAGAAACCTACAATGAGCAGTTCTTC. It encodes CASSPVLAGETYNEQFF. Together with reference TRBV18 and TRBJ2-1, the CDR3 gives the full variable domain: NAGVMQNPRHLVRRRGQEARLRCSPMKGHSHVYWYRQLPEEGLKFMVYLQKENIIDESGMPKERFSAEFPKEGPSILRIQQVVRGDSAAYFCASSPVLAGETYNEQFFGPGTRLTVL.

The chain employs TRBV20-1 and TRBJ1-5; TRBD1 is a possible D gene (5 bases). Germline V gene sequence: CDR1 DFQATT, CDR2 SNEGSKA (reference sequence). Trimming shortened V by 3 bases and J by 4 bases, and 19 bases separated the two germline ends. The CDR3 extends over 16 amino acids. Here the CDR3 DNA reads TGCAGTGCTAGGAGTAGTTTGGCAGGGCTAAATCAGCCCCAGCATTTT. It translates to CSARSSLAGLNQPQHF.

V gene TRBV19 combines with J gene TRBJ2-2; D possibly matches TRBD1 or TRBD2 (5 bases each). Per germline, CDR1 LNHDA and CDR2 SQIVND (reference sequence). CDR3 length: 14 residues. Between the trimmed V and J ends, which lost 6 bases and 0 bases, there was a span of 8 bases. The CDR3 bases are TGTGCCAGTAGAGGGACGGCGAACACCGGGGAGCTGTTTTTT. It is translated as CASRGTANTGELFF.

The table lists this clonotype with a count of one. The chain is built from TRBV29-1 and TRBJ2-3; D may be TRBD2 (6 bases). The germline V gene has CDR1 SQVTM and CDR2 ANQGSEA. Trimming took 7 bases from V and 4 from J, leaving 15 bases between them. The CDR3 runs 13 residues. This CDR3 is CSGSGGVSDTQYF. CDR3 DNA sequence: TGCAGCGGGAGCGGAGGGGTGTCAGATACGCAGTATTTT.

This chain joins TRBV28 and TRBJ2-6; D tentatively reads TRBD1 or TRBD2 (5 bases each). Trimming cost V 10 bases and J 4 bases, with 14 bases left between them. CDR1 is MDHEN, CDR2 SYDVKM, per germline. The CDR3 consists of 14 residues. Here the CDR3 DNA reads TGTGCCATCGAATCAGGGACCGGGGCCAACGTCCTGACTTTC. Residues: CAIESGTGANVLTF.

The J gene is TRBJ2-1, the V gene TRBV29-1; TRBD1 matches 7 bases. Germline V gives CDR1 SQVTM, CDR2 ANQGSEA. The CDR3 covers 13 residues. Losses at the gene ends were 6 bases for V and 2 bases for J; bases not matched to a gene: 4. CDR3 sequence: CSVWDSPYNEQFF. The CDR3 DNA reads TGCAGCGTGTGGGACAGCCCCTACAATGAGCAGTTCTTC.

This rearrangement joins TRBV11-3 to TRBJ2-4, with 7 bases that match TRBD1. Germline V gene data show CDR1 as SGHNT and CDR2 as YENEEA. This CDR3 comprises 13 residues. V dropped 6 bases and J dropped 8; count of bases not matched to a gene: 7. CDR3 region: CASSRGQGDIQYF. DNA for the CDR3: TGTGCCAGCAGTCGAGGGCAGGGGGACATTCAGTACTTC.

V usage is TRBV3-1 and J usage is TRBJ2-3; unclear D gene. The CDR3 is 14 residues long. With 1 base removed from V and 10 bases from J, the gap between germline ends came to 15 bases. In germline, CDR1 is LGHDT, CDR2 YNNKEL (reference sequence). The CDR3 bases are TGTGCCAGCAGCCAAGCAAGGGAACGTAGTCCGCAGTATTTT. The encoded protein is CASSQARERSPQYF.

The V call is TRBV20-1, the J call TRBJ2-3, with a tentative D call TRBD1 (6 bases). In germline, CDR1 is DFQATT, CDR2 SNEGSKA (reference sequence). The V end was cut by 1 base, the J end by 4 bases, with 12 bases between. The length of the CDR3 is 14 residues. In DNA form, the CDR3 reads TGCAGTGCTAGAGGTCCAGGGGCAGCAGATACGCAGTATTTT. Residues: CSARGPGAADTQYF.

J is TRBJ2-2 and V is TRBV28, with 11 bases aligning to TRBD2. The CDR3 contains 17 residues. Germline CDR1 is MDHEN and CDR2 is SYDVKM. Trimming at V came to 0 bases and at J to 6 bases, leaving 6 bases not matched to a gene. The CDR3 is CASSLWLLAGGPGELFF. In nucleotides, the CDR3 is TGTGCCAGCAGTTTATGGCTGCTAGCGGGAGGACCCGGGGAGCTGTTTTTT.

The chain has TRBV12-3 or TRBV12-4 and TRBJ1-5; D ambiguous. V gave up 5 bases and J gave up 5 bases, with 16 bases separating them. The CDR3 length is 15 residues. CDR3 DNA: TGTGCCAGCAGTCTTTACAGATTAGCCGATCAGCCCCAGCATTTT. Translated, it gives CASSLYRLADQPQHF.

The V call is TRBV3-1, the J call TRBJ1-1; D unresolved. Germline V gives CDR1 LGHDT, CDR2 YNNKEL (reference sequence). The CDR3 runs to 14 residues. V shed 5 bases and J shed 2 bases, with 12 bases lying between them. DNA of the CDR3: TGTGCCAGCAGCGCATTGGAGGGTAACACTGAAGCTTTCTTT. Protein: CASSALEGNTEAFF.

The J gene is TRBJ2-7, the V gene TRBV28; TRBD2 matches 7 bases. The CDR3 covers 15 residues. The J segment lost 1 base and the V segment lost 6 bases, leaving 9 bases of the junction unmatched. Germline CDR1 reads MDHEN; CDR2 reads SYDVKM. The CDR3 DNA is TGTGCCAGCAGACCCTTCTGGGGACTATCCTACGAGCAGTACTTC. It specifies CASRPFWGLSYEQYF.

The count of this clonotype is one. The CDR3 reads CASSTSTGTSLKLFF. CDR3 coding DNA: TGTGCCAGCTCAACCTCGACAGGGACGAGTCTAAAACTGTTTTTT. The chain combines TRBV18 with TRBJ1-4; 7 nucleotides line up with TRBD1. This CDR3 region has 15 residues. Germline CDR1 reads KGHSH; CDR2 reads LQKENI. J gave up 10 bases and V 5 bases, and 13 bases lay outside the gene matches. The variable domain in full, with the rest retrieved from reference TRBV18 and TRBJ1-4, is NAGVMQNPRHLVRRRGQEARLRCSPMKGHSHVYWYRQLPEEGLKFMVYLQKENIIDESGMPKERFSAEFPKEGPSILRIQQVVRGDSAAYFCASSTSTGTSLKLFFGSGTQLSVL.

The chain links TRBV9 to TRBJ1-2; D gene ambiguous. The V gene lost 0 bases and the J gene lost 0 bases, with 3 bases spanning the gap. This CDR3 has 13 amino acids. CDR1 is SGDLS and CDR2 is YYNGEE in the germline V gene. CDR3 in DNA: TGTGCCAGCAGCGTAGCCCCTAACTATGGCTACACCTTC. It specifies CASSVAPNYGYTF.

This clonotype appeared once. The gene calls are TRBV30 and TRBJ1-3; D uncertain. Trimming took off 0 bases at V and 4 bases at J, with 10 bases between the two ends. Germline CDR1 reads GTSNPN; CDR2 reads SVGIG (reference sequence). The CDR3 runs 14 residues. For the CDR3, the DNA is TGTGCCTGGAGTGTGCGGTCTACCGGAAACACCATATATTTT. This translates into CAWSVRSTGNTIYF.

This chain links TRBV25-1 with TRBJ2-3, with D unresolved. Deletions cut 0 bases from V and 3 bases from J, with 4 bases between. This CDR3 contains 13 residues. Germline CDR1 and CDR2: MGHDK and SYGVNS. The CDR3 protein is CASSEYGTDTQYF. In DNA, the CDR3 is TGTGCCAGCAGTGAATATGGGACAGATACGCAGTATTTT.

V is TRBV28 and J is TRBJ2-7, with D unclear. Germline lookup yields CDR1 MDHEN and CDR2 SYDVKM. V was shortened by 2 bases and J by 0 bases, with 5 bases between the two germline ends. The CDR3 spans 13 residues. DNA of the CDR3: TGTGCCAGCAGTTTACAGACCTCCTACGAGCAGTACTTC. Translating gives CASSLQTSYEQYF. Full variable domain (remainder filled in from reference TRBV28 and TRBJ2-7): DVKVTQSSRYLVKRTGEKVFLECVQDMDHENMFWYRQDPGLGLRLIYFSYDVKMKEKGDIPEGYSVSREKKERFSLILESASTNQTSMYLCASSLQTSYEQYFGPGTRLTVT.

The CDR3 region has the DNA TGCGCCAGCAGCCAAGAAGAAATCGCGGGAAAACCGTATGGCTACACCTTC. Residues: CASSQEEIAGKPYGYTF. This rearrangement joins TRBV4-1 to TRBJ1-2; D unclear. The CDR3 contains 17 residues. Trimming left V 0 bases short and J 5 bases short, with 19 bases between. Germline CDR1 and CDR2: MGHRA and YSYEKL.

The chain joins TRBV30 to TRBJ1-2, with 8 positions matching TRBD1. Trimming removed 7 bases from V and 4 bases from J; junction bases left unmatched: 5. This CDR3 contains 12 residues. In germline, CDR1 is GTSNPN, CDR2 SVGIG (reference sequence). Written as DNA, the CDR3 is TGTGCCTACTCCGGACAGGGCTATGGCTACACCTTC. Protein product: CAYSGQGYGYTF.

V usage is TRBV18 and J usage is TRBJ1-5; D might be TRBD1 (5 bases). CDR1 is KGHSH and CDR2 is LQKENI in the germline V gene. Trimming took off 5 bases at V and 3 bases at J, with 23 bases between the two ends. This CDR3 has 18 amino acids. CDR3 region: CASSFTRYGTLDNQPQHF. The CDR3 nucleotides are TGTGCCAGCTCATTTACGCGATACGGGACCCTCGACAATCAGCCCCAGCATTTT.

The gene calls are TRBV29-1 and TRBJ2-5, with 8 bases fitting TRBD1. V was clipped by 7 bases and J by 4 bases; unmatched bases: 5. CDR3 length equals 12 residues. Germline assignment: CDR1 SQVTM and CDR2 ANQGSEA. CDR3 amino acids: CSATRGRETQYF. As DNA, the CDR3 is TGCAGCGCTACCAGGGGGCGAGAGACCCAGTACTTC.

The chain joins TRBV24-1 to TRBJ2-1; D uncertain. CDR1 KGHDR and CDR2 SFDVKD come from the germline V gene. The V gene lost 6 bases and the J gene lost 8 bases, with 7 bases spanning the gap. This CDR3 is 11 amino acids long. The DNA for the CDR3 is TGTGCCACCAGTACTCATGATGAGCAGTTCTTC. Protein sequence: CATSTHDEQFF.

Of note for this clonotype: One end of the junction varies from germline; a read error may be responsible. This chain joins TRBV18 and TRBJ1-2; D is ambiguous. CDR1 and CDR2 (germline): KGHSH, LQKENI. The CDR3 runs 13 residues. For the CDR3, the DNA is TGTGCCAGCTCTCCACCTCGGAACTATGGCTACACCTTC. This gives the protein CASSPPRNYGYTF. Drawing the rest from reference TRBV18 and TRBJ1-2, the complete variable domain is NAGVMQNPRHLVRRRGQEARLRCSPMKGHSHVYWYRQLPEEGLKFMVYLQKENIIDESGMPKERFSAEFPKEGPSILRIQQVVRGDSAAYFCASSPPRNYGYTFGSGTRLTVV.